This T cell receptor (beta chain) is drawn from a study of T cell repertoires in cytomegalovirus infection. Study information: Public TCR beta signatures indicated both CMV infection and matching HLA type.

TCRdb reprocessed the reads with MiXCR, giving one entry per CDR3 protein. The data hold around 100,000 distinct CDR3 sequences, with roughly 9.1% observed a single time. In germline, CDR1 is MGHRA, CDR2 YSYEKL. V lost 0 bases, J lost 7 bases, and 15 bases lay in between. The CDR3 runs 15 residues. This clonotype was detected ten times or more. The target antigen is unknown. This TCR was recovered from a human donor in good health (CMV status not recorded). Some clones in this sample may be carry-over from other donors' samples. Specimen: PBMCs, sequenced either directly or after in vitro stimulation (not recorded which). The chain combines TRBV4-1 with TRBJ2-5, with a possible D match to TRBD1 (6 bases). CDR3 sequence (DNA): TGCGCCAGCAGCCAAGATCACAGGGAGTGGGTGACCCAGTACTTC. This sequence encodes CASSQDHREWVTQYF.